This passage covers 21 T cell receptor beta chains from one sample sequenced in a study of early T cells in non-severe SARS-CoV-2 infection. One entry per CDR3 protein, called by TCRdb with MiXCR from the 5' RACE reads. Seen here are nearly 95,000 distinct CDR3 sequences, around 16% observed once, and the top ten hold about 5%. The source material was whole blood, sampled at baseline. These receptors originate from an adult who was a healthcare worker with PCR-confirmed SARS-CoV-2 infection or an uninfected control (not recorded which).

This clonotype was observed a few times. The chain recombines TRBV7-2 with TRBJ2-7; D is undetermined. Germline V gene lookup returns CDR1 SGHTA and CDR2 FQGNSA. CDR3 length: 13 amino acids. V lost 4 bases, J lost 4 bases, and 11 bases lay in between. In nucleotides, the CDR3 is TGTGCCAGCAGCTCAGAAGTAGGGTACGAGCAGTACTTC. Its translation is CASSSEVGYEQYF.

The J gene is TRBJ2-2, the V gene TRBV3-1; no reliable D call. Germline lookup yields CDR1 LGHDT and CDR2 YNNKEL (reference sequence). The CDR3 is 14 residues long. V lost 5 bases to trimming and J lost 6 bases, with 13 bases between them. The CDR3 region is CASSWRHSPGELFF. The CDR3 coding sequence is TGTGCCAGCAGCTGGCGACACTCGCCCGGGGAGCTGTTTTTT.

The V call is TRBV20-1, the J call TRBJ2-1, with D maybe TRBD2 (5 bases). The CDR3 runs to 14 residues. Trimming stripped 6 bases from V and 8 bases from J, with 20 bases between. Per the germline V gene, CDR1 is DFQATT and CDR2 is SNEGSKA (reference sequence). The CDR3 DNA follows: TGCAGTGCGAAGCCTAGAACTAGGTACTATGAGCAGTTCTTC. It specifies CSAKPRTRYYEQFF.

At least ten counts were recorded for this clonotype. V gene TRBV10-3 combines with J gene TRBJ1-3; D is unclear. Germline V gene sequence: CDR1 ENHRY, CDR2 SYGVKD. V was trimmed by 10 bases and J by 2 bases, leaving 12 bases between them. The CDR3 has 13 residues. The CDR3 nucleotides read TGTGCCACCTCGGGCGGTGCTGGAAACACCATATATTTT. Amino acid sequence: CATSGGAGNTIYF.

CDR3 region: CASSLGQGRNTEAFF. The CDR3 DNA follows: TGTGCCAGCAGCTTAGGACAGGGTAGGAACACTGAAGCTTTCTTT. The rearrangement joins TRBV11-2 to TRBJ1-1; 7 nucleotides agree with TRBD1. The CDR3 has 15 residues. The germline gives CDR1 SGHAT, CDR2 FQNNGV. J gave up 1 base and V 1 base, and 3 bases lay outside the gene matches.

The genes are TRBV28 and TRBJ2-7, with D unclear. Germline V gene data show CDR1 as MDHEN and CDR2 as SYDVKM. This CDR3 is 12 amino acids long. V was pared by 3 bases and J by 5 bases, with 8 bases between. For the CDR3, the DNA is TGTGCCAGCAGTTTTGGGCCTGACGAGCAGTACTTC. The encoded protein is CASSFGPDEQYF.

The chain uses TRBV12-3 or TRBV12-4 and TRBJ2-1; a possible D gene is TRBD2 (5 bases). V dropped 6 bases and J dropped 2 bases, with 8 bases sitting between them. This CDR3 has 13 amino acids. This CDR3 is CASRASPYNEQFF. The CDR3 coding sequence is TGTGCCAGCAGGGCTAGCCCCTACAATGAGCAGTTCTTC.

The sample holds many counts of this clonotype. The CDR3 protein is CASSIDGRWKNTQYF. The CDR3 coding sequence is TGTGCCAGTAGTATAGATGGTCGGTGGAAGAATACGCAGTATTTT. The chain employs TRBV19 and TRBJ2-3; D is uncertain. The V end was cut by 0 bases, the J end by 7 bases, with 14 bases between. This CDR3 has 15 amino acids. The germline gives CDR1 LNHDA, CDR2 SQIVND (reference sequence). Full variable domain (missing parts from reference TRBV19 and TRBJ2-3): DGGITQSPKYLFRKEGQNVTLSCEQNLNHDAMYWYRQDPGQGLRLIYYSQIVNDFQKGDIAEGYSVSREKKESFPLTVTSAQKNPTAFYLCASSIDGRWKNTQYFGPGTRLTVL.

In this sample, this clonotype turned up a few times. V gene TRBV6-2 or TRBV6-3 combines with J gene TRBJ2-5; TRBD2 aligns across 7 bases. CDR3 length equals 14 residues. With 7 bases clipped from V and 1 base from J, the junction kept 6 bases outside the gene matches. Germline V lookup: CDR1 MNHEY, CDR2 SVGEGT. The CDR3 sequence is CASTSGAPQETQYF. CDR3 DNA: TGTGCCAGCACGAGCGGGGCCCCCCAAGAGACCCAGTACTTC.

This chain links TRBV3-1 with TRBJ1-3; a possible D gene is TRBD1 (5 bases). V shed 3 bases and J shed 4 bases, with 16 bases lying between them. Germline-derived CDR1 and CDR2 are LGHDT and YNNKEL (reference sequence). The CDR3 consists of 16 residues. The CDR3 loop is CASSHHSGGTGNTIYF. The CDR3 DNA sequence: TGTGCCAGCAGCCACCACAGTGGGGGTACAGGAAACACCATATATTTT.

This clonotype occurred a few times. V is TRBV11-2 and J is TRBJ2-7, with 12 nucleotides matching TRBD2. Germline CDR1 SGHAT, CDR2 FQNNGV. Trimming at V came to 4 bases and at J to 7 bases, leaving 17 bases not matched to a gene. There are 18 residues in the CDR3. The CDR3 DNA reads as TGTGCCAGCAGCTCCCCCCGACTAGCGGGAGACCCCTATAGAGAGCAGTACTTC. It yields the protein CASSSPRLAGDPYREQYF.

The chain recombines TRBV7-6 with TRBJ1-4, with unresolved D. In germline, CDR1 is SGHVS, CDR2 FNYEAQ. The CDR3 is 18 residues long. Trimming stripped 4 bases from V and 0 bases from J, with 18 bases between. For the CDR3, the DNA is TGTGCCAGCAGCTATAGGTTGGGCGGGCCCTCAACTAATGAAAAACTGTTTTTT. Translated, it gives CASSYRLGGPSTNEKLFF.

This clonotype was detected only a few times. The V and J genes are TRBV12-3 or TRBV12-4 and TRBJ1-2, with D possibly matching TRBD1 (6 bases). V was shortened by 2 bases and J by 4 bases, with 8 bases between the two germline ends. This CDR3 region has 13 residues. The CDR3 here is CASSLKQGYGYTF. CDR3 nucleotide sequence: TGTGCCAGCAGTTTAAAACAGGGCTATGGCTACACCTTC.

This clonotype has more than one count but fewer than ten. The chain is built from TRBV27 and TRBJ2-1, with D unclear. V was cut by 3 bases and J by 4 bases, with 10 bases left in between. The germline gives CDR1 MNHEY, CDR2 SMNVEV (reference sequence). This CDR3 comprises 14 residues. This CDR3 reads CASSLKGRYNEQFF. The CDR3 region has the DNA TGTGCCAGCAGTTTGAAAGGACGGTACAATGAGCAGTTCTTC.

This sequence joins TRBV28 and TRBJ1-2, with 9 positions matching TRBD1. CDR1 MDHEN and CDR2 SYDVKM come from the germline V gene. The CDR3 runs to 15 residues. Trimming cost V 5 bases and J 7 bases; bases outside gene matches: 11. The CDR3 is CASSTGQGSLSGYTF. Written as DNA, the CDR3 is TGTGCCAGCAGTACCGGACAGGGGTCCCTAAGTGGCTACACCTTC.

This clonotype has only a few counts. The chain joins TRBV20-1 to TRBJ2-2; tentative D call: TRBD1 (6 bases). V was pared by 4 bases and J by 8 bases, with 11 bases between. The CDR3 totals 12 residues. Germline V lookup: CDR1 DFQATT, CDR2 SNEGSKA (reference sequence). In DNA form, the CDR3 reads TGCAGTGCTACCGCCGGGACAGGGGAGCTGTTTTTT. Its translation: CSATAGTGELFF.

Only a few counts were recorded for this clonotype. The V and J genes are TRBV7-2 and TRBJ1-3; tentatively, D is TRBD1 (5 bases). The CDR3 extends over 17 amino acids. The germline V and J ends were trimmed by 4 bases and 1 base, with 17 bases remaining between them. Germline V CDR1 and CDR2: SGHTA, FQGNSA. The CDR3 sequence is CASSSWGREASGNTIYF. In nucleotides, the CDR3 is TGTGCCAGCAGCTCCTGGGGACGGGAAGCATCTGGAAACACCATATATTTT.

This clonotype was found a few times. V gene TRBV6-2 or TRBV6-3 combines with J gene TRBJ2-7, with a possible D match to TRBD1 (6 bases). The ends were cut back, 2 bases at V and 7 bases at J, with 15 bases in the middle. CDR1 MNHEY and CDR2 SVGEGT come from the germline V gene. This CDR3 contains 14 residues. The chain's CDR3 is CASSYRGGREEQYF. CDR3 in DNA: TGTGCCAGCAGTTACCGTGGGGGCCGTGAGGAGCAGTACTTC.

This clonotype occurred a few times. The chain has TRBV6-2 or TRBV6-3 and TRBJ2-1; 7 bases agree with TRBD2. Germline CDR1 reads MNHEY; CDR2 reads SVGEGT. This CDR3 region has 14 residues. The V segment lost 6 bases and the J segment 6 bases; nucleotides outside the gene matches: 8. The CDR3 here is CASSKAGPSNEQFF. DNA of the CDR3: TGTGCCAGCAGCAAAGCGGGGCCCTCCAATGAGCAGTTCTTC.

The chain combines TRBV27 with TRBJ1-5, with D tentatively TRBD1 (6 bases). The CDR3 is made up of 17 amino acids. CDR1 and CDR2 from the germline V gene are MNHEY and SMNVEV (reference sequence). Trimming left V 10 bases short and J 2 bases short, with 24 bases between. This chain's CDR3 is CATRKDSSTFGNQPQHF. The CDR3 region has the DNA TGTGCCACCCGGAAGGACAGTTCCACCTTTGGCAATCAGCCCCAGCATTTT.

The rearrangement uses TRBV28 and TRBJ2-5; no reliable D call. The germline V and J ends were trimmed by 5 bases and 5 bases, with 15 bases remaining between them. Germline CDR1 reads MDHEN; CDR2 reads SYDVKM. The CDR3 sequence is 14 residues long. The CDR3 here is CASSRSRFWETQYF. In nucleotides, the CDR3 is TGTGCCAGCAGTCGCAGCAGGTTTTGGGAGACCCAGTACTTC. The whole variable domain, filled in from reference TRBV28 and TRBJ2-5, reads DVKVTQSSRYLVKRTGEKVFLECVQDMDHENMFWYRQDPGLGLRLIYFSYDVKMKEKGDIPEGYSVSREKKERFSLILESASTNQTSMYLCASSRSRFWETQYFGPGTRLLVL.